Following are 22 T cell receptor beta chains from one sample sequenced in a study of blood T cell repertoires in COVID-19 (TCRdb year 2020). Library preparation used the immunoSEQ multiplex PCR assay. The source is immuneACCESS, and TCRdb retained only in-frame sequences with V and J called. Part of the clones is not carried over; for the studies checked, unresolved V genes explain less than half of this, and the remainder is unexplained. The sample table holds under 200,000 clones, of which about four fifths were seen once. About 3.7% of the sample comes from the top ten. Source material: PBMCs or T cells enriched from blood (not recorded which). These receptors were obtained from a woman aged 60-75 years who had recovered from COVID-19.

Of note for this clone: The same CDR3 also results from other DNA sequences found in this sample. The chain uses TRBV19 and TRBJ2-7; tentatively, D is TRBD1 (5 bases). Germline-derived CDR1 and CDR2 are LNHDA and SQIVND (reference sequence). The CDR3 covers 13 residues. The V end was cut by 3 bases, the J end by 3 bases, with 9 bases between. Written as DNA, the CDR3 is TGTGCCAGTAGTATCGGTACAGGCTACGAGCAGTACTTC. Amino acid sequence: CASSIGTGYEQYF. Drawing the rest from reference TRBV19 and TRBJ2-7, the complete variable domain is DGGITQSPKYLFRKEGQNVTLSCEQNLNHDAMYWYRQDPGQGLRLIYYSQIVNDFQKGDIAEGYSVSREKKESFPLTVTSAQKNPTAFYLCASSIGTGYEQYFGPGTRLTVT.

The chain links TRBV5-1 to TRBJ2-3; the match to TRBD1 covers 7 bases. V dropped 0 bases and J dropped 0; count of bases not matched to a gene: 7. The CDR3 is made up of 17 amino acids. Per the germline V gene, CDR1 is SGHRS and CDR2 is YFSETQ. CDR3 amino acids: CASSLVGGTVSTDTQYF. CDR3 bases: TGCGCCAGCAGCTTGGTGGGTGGGACAGTTAGCACAGATACGCAGTATTTT.

This sequence joins TRBV6-5 and TRBJ1-4; 9 bases agree with TRBD1. The CDR3 sequence is 15 residues long. V shed 2 bases, J shed 8 bases, and the junction held 6 bases outside the gene matches. Per the germline V gene, CDR1 is MNHEY and CDR2 is SVGAGI. This CDR3 is CASSYGGTGREKLFF. The DNA of the CDR3 is TGTGCCAGCAGTTACGGAGGGACAGGGAGGGAAAAACTGTTTTTT.

J is TRBJ2-1 and V is TRBV25-1, with 8 bases that match TRBD2. V trimming: 4 bases; J trimming: 3 bases; junction bases outside the gene matches: 5. CDR3 length equals 15 residues. Germline CDR1 MGHDK, CDR2 SYGVNS. In DNA, the CDR3 is TGTGCCAGCAGTGTAGCGGGAAGACTCTACAATGAGCAGTTCTTC. The encoded protein is CASSVAGRLYNEQFF.

The V gene is TRBV3-1 (or the pseudogene TRBV3-2), the J gene TRBJ1-6, with TRBD1 as a possible D gene (6 bases). The CDR3 is 13 amino acids. The germline V and J ends were trimmed by 5 bases and 8 bases, with 10 bases remaining between them. Germline-derived CDR1 and CDR2 are LGHDT and YNNKEL (reference sequence). The CDR3 region has the DNA TGTGCCAGCAGCTGGACAGTCGATTCACCCCTCCACTTT. Encoded protein: CASSWTVDSPLHF.

The chain employs TRBV7-3 and TRBJ1-5; possibly TRBD1 for D (6 bases). The ends were cut back, 4 bases at V and 6 bases at J, with 22 bases in the middle. The CDR3 consists of 17 residues. Germline V gene lookup returns CDR1 SGHTA and CDR2 FQGTGA. The CDR3 loop reads CASSYPGCRGNGQPQHF. The CDR3 nucleotides are TGTGCCAGCAGCTACCCTGGGTGCAGGGGAAACGGTCAGCCCCAGCATTTT.

This rearrangement joins TRBV15 to TRBJ1-5; TRBD1 matches at 9 bases. V lost 1 base, J lost 7 bases, and 5 bases stayed unmatched. The CDR3 runs 15 residues. CDR1 and CDR2 from the germline V gene are LNHNV and YYDKDF (reference sequence). CDR3 sequence reads: CATSRVGTGSQPQHF. As DNA, the CDR3 is TGTGCCACCAGCAGAGTCGGGACAGGGAGCCAGCCCCAGCATTTT.

The chain carries TRBV7-9 and TRBJ1-5, with TRBD1 matching over 8 bases. This CDR3 has 16 amino acids. CDR1 SEHNR and CDR2 FQNEAQ come from the germline V gene (reference sequence). With V trimmed by 5 bases and J by 7 bases, 13 bases remained unmatched. The DNA of the CDR3 is TGTGCCAGCAGCCGGGGGGTTGCAGGACAGGGACAGCCCCAGCATTTT. Translated: CASSRGVAGQGQPQHF.

V and J are TRBV30 and TRBJ2-2; 7 positions agree with TRBD1. Germline CDR1 and CDR2: GTSNPN and SVGIG (reference sequence). The CDR3 has 14 amino acids. Trimming removed 2 bases from V and 3 bases from J; junction bases left unmatched: 3. CDR3 DNA sequence: TGTGCCTGGAGTACAGGGGTGGACACCGGGGAGCTGTTTTTT. This translates into CAWSTGVDTGELFF.

The rearrangement joins TRBV5-1 to TRBJ2-3; possibly TRBD1 for D (6 bases). The CDR3 length is 21 residues. The V end was cut by 4 bases, the J end by 0 bases, with 30 bases between. CDR1 is SGHRS, CDR2 YFSETQ, per germline. In DNA form, the CDR3 reads TGCGCCAGCAGCGTACTTTGGGTGGGGGCCCGTCGATCCTATAGCACAGATACGCAGTATTTT. It specifies CASSVLWVGARRSYSTDTQYF.

The chain links TRBV7-3 to TRBJ2-1; 7 positions match TRBD2. The germline gives CDR1 SGHTA, CDR2 FQGTGA. The CDR3 runs to 20 residues. After removal of 1 base from V and 0 bases from J, the junction contained 15 bases not matched to a gene. The DNA for the CDR3 is TGTGCCAGCAGCTTAATGAAATCCAAAGTCGGCGGGGGCTCCTACAATGAGCAGTTCTTC. Protein sequence: CASSLMKSKVGGGSYNEQFF. The variable domain in full, with the rest retrieved from reference TRBV7-3 and TRBJ2-1, is GAGVSQTPSNKVTEKGKYVELRCDPISGHTALYWYRQSLGQGPEFLIYFQGTGAADDSGLPNDRFFAVRPEGSVSTLKIQRTERGDSAVYLCASSLMKSKVGGGSYNEQFFGPGTRLTVL.

The V gene is TRBV2, the J gene TRBJ1-4, with D uncertain. V was trimmed by 1 base and J by 2 bases, leaving 8 bases between them. The CDR3 contains 15 residues. The germline V gene encodes CDR1 SNHLY and CDR2 FYNNEI. The CDR3 coding sequence is TGTGCCAGCAGTGAAGAAATCCTGACTAATGAAAAACTGTTTTTT. Its protein product is CASSEEILTNEKLFF.

This clone was counted a few times. This chain connects TRBV18 to TRBJ1-1, with D maybe TRBD1 (5 bases). Germline V gene sequence: CDR1 KGHSH, CDR2 LQKENI. The germline V and J ends were trimmed by 6 bases and 4 bases, with 15 bases remaining between them. This CDR3 is built from 14 residues. The CDR3: CASSTRGESTEAFF. In DNA, the CDR3 is TGTGCCAGCTCCACCCGGGGGGAGAGCACTGAAGCTTTCTTT.

This clone was detected only a few times. V gene TRBV6-5 combines with J gene TRBJ1-1, with 7 nucleotides matching TRBD1. The V and J ends lost 6 bases and 9 bases, in that order; junction bases with no gene match: 4. The V gene's germline CDR1 is MNHEY and CDR2 SVGAGI. The CDR3 consists of 11 residues. CDR3 sequence (DNA): TGTGCCAGCAGCACAGGGGCGCAAGCTTTCTTT. Amino acid sequence: CASSTGAQAFF.

The chain recombines TRBV29-1 with TRBJ1-1; D is unresolved. The germline V gene has CDR1 SQVTM and CDR2 ANQGSEA. V lost 6 bases, J lost 8 bases, and 13 bases lay in between. This CDR3 contains 11 residues. This CDR3 is CSVVLSREAFF. The CDR3 nucleotides read TGCAGCGTGGTTTTGAGCCGAGAAGCTTTCTTT.

The chain employs TRBV2 and TRBJ1-2; D unresolved. Germline V gives CDR1 SNHLY, CDR2 FYNNEI. The length of the CDR3 is 12 residues. The V gene lost 7 bases and the J gene lost 5 bases, with 11 bases spanning the gap. The DNA of the CDR3 is TGTGCCAGCACCGATGGAGGATATGGCTACACCTTC. Its protein is CASTDGGYGYTF. The full variable domain, rest sourced from reference TRBV2 and TRBJ1-2, is EPEVTQTPSHQVTQMGQEVILRCVPISNHLYFYWYRQILGQKVEFLVSFYNNEISEKSEIFDDQFSVERPDGSNFTLKIRSTKLEDSAMYFCASTDGGYGYTFGSGTRLTVV.

V usage is TRBV28 and J usage is TRBJ1-1; 8 bases align to TRBD1. Germline-derived CDR1 and CDR2 are MDHEN and SYDVKM. J was trimmed by 5 bases and V by 6 bases; bases with no gene match: 8. The CDR3 sequence is 14 residues long. This CDR3 reads CASSPPQGVTEAFF. As DNA, the CDR3 is TGTGCCAGCAGCCCTCCACAGGGGGTTACTGAAGCTTTCTTT.

The chain couples TRBV4-1 to TRBJ2-7; D is possibly TRBD1 (6 bases). Germline assignment: CDR1 MGHRA and CDR2 YSYEKL. The length of the CDR3 is 19 residues. V lost 2 bases and J lost 3, with 26 bases in between. CDR3 sequence (DNA): TGCGCCAGCAGCCAAAAGGAGGTCCAGGGGTCATTTAACCGCTACGAGCAGTACTTC. The encoded protein is CASSQKEVQGSFNRYEQYF.

The rearrangement uses TRBV7-2 and TRBJ1-2; 7 positions match TRBD1. This CDR3 contains 13 residues. V lost 5 bases and J lost 8; bases outside the gene matches: 8. The germline V gene encodes CDR1 SGHTA and CDR2 FQGNSA. The CDR3 spells CASSLETGWGYTF. Here the CDR3 DNA reads TGTGCCAGCAGCCTCGAGACAGGGTGGGGCTACACCTTC.

The chain combines TRBV6-4 with TRBJ1-2; 8 nucleotides align to TRBD1. The CDR3 is made up of 15 amino acids. Per the germline V gene, CDR1 is MRHNA and CDR2 is SNTAGT. The V gene end was trimmed by 9 bases and the J gene end by 6 bases; junction bases not matched to a gene: 15. The CDR3 DNA sequence: TGTGCCAGTCCCCCGCGGGACAGGACGAGGGATGGCTACACCTTC. It yields the protein CASPPRDRTRDGYTF.

The J gene is TRBJ1-2, the V gene TRBV6-5, with D possibly TRBD1 on 6 matching bases. This CDR3 is 11 amino acids long. CDR1 MNHEY and CDR2 SVGAGI come from the germline V gene. This CDR3 reads CGGGGGSGYTF. The CDR3 DNA sequence: TGTGGGGGTGGGGGGGGCAGTGGCTACACCTTC.

This chain links TRBV9 with TRBJ2-1; possibly TRBD1 for D (6 bases). V lost 2 bases to trimming and J lost 7 bases, with 19 bases between them. The germline gives CDR1 SGDLS, CDR2 YYNGEE. The CDR3 covers 16 residues. The CDR3 bases are TGTGCCAGCAGCGTGCTTGGGGGCTCCTATGGGAATGAGCAGTTCTTC. It translates to CASSVLGGSYGNEQFF.